This T cell receptor beta chain was found in a study of blood T cell repertoires in COVID-19 (dated by TCRdb to 2018 to 2020). Describing the broader study: Collaborator samples came from the United States, Italy and Spain and covered acute and convalescent phases of COVID-19. The sample metadata nearly always contained a de-identified subject ID, COVID-19 status, age in years and sex. The repertoires were released in a freely available public database intended as a resource for research on the immune response to SARS-CoV-2. The material from the prospective study consisted of cDNA or gDNA derived from T cells, B-cell-depleted T cells, or PBMCs. HLA class I and class II types, where available, came from metadata supplied by the sample provider rather than from assay-based typing. The dataset comprised deeply sampled blood TCRbeta repertoires from subjects exposed to, actively infected with, or recovered from COVID-19. The samples were drawn from two sources: the first 160 participants of the ongoing ImmuneRACE study, and fewer than 1,500 subjects contributed by 6 global collaborators.

The germline V and J ends show losses of 6 bases and 6 bases respectively, and no gene match explains 9 bases of the junction. The CDR3, cysteine through phenylalanine, is 15 amino acids long. The only DNA kept is the CDR3, 45 bases in frame from the first base. For CDR1 and CDR2, the germline V gene lists MDHEN and SYDVKM. TCRbeta CDR3 regions were amplified from genomic DNA using the immunoSEQ Assay, a bias-controlled multiplex PCR. Concerning the study's data processing: The number of nucleated cells in each sample was estimated by amplification of reference gene primers within the assay. To quantify the absolute abundance of each unique TCRbeta CDR3 rearrangement, sequence reads were collapsed and filtered. For each sample, productive Simpson clonality was calculated as the square root of Simpson's diversity index across productive rearrangements. TCRdb carries this immuneACCESS record with in-frame sequences only. Its versions omit some clonotypes, under half of them owing to an unresolved V gene in the studies checked, with the rest unexplained. Clone size and V and J calls were adopted from that table, with D and trimming inferred from the DNA. For this sample the table gives nearly 25,000 clones, of which 80% to 90% were detected only once. Approximately 9.9% of the sample rests with the top ten.

Collaborating institutions collected whole blood in K2EDTA tubes following their own protocols. For TCRbeta analysis, collaborators shipped samples in one of three forms: frozen whole blood, isolated PBMCs, or DNA extracted from either of those sample types. Study-level results and caveats: How much clinical and demographic metadata was included differed by source and by participant, and the metadata was provided uncurated.

A remark on this clone: Its antigen remains undetermined. Per-base qualities were not stored, and no clone one base away is much larger.

The clonotype comes from a man in his sixties or seventies with acute or convalescent COVID-19. The sequence links TRBV28 to TRBJ2-1; 9 central bases correspond to TRBD1. Sequenced input: peripheral blood. This receptor carries the CDR3 CASRPTGQGRNEQFF. The DNA reads TGTGCCAGCAGGCCAACGGGACAGGGTCGCAATGAGCAGTTCTTC.